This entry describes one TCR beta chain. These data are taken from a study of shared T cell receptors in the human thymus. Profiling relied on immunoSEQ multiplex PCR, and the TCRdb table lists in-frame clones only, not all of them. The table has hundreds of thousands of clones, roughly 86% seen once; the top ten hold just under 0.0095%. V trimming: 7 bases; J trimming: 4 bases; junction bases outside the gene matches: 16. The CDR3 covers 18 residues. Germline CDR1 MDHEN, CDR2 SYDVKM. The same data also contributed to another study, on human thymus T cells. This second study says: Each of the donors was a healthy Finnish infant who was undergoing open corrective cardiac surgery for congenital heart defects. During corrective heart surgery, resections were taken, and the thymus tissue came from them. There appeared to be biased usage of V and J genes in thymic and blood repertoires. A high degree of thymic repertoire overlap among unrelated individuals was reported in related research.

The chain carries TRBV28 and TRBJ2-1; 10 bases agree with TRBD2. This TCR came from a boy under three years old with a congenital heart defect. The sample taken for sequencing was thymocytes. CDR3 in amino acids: CASTKPGLARAPYNEQFF. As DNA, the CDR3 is TGTGCCAGCACTAAACCGGGACTAGCGAGAGCTCCTTACAATGAGCAGTTCTTC. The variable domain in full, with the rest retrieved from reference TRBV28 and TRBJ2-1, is DVKVTQSSRYLVKRTGEKVFLECVQDMDHENMFWYRQDPGLGLRLIYFSYDVKMKEKGDIPEGYSVSREKKERFSLILESASTNQTSMYLCASTKPGLARAPYNEQFFGPGTRLTVL.